This is a list of T cell receptor beta chains from one sample in a study of blood T cell repertoires in COVID-19. Only in-frame clones appear in the TCRdb table, and some are missing; sequencing was by immunoSEQ multiplex PCR. The sample comprises roughly 190,000 clones, more than 75% of which are singletons, and approximately 4.5% rests with the top ten. Sequencing input: peripheral blood. These receptors originate from a human donor in a cohort sampled during active COVID-19. Both conserved end residues are part of each CDR3. D genes are given only for firm matches. Rows give clone size only sometimes, using once, few, many, or a class for an expanded clone.

size: .; J: TRBJ2-7; D: TRBD1; V: TRBV7-9; CDR3: CASSLPQGFNEQYF; DNA: TGTGCCAGCAGCTTGCCACAGGGGTTCAACGAGCAGTACTTC
size: .; J: TRBJ2-7; D: .; V: TRBV6-5; CDR3: CASSYSRGKNVEQYF; DNA: TGTGCCAGCAGTTACTCGAGAGGGAAGAATGTCGAGCAGTACTTC
size: .; J: TRBJ2-7; D: .; V: TRBV2; CDR3: CASRRGGAYEQYF; DNA: TGTGCCAGCCGGAGGGGGGGAGCATACGAGCAGTACTTC
size: .; J: TRBJ2-2; D: .; V: TRBV4-1; CDR3: CASSPRAATGELFF; DNA: TGCGCCAGCAGCCCGAGGGCCGCCACCGGGGAGCTGTTTTTT
size: .; J: TRBJ1-3; D: TRBD1; V: TRBV10-3; CDR3: CAISDRRDSSGNTIYF; DNA: TGTGCCATCAGTGACCGCCGGGACAGCTCTGGAAACACCATATATTTT
size: .; J: TRBJ2-7; D: .; V: TRBV10-2; CDR3: CASSEWGSNEQYF; DNA: TGCGCCAGCAGTGAGTGGGGCTCCAACGAGCAGTACTTC
size: .; J: TRBJ1-4; D: .; V: TRBV10-3; CDR3: CAISESPRAEKLFF; DNA: TGTGCCATCAGTGAGTCCCCGCGGGCTGAAAAACTGTTTTTT
size: .; J: TRBJ1-3; D: .; V: TRBV3-1/TRBV3-2; CDR3: CASTSAESSGNTIYF; DNA: TGTGCCAGCACCTCCGCGGAGAGCTCTGGAAACACCATATATTTT
size: .; J: TRBJ2-7; D: TRBD2; V: TRBV7-9; CDR3: CASSHPGGTEQYF; DNA: TGTGCCAGCAGCCACCCGGGAGGGACCGAGCAGTACTTC
size: .; J: TRBJ2-1; D: TRBD1; V: TRBV3-1/TRBV3-2; CDR3: CASRGPSPDRPTYNEQFF; DNA: TGTGCCAGCAGGGGCCCGAGTCCGGACAGGCCGACCTACAATGAGCAGTTCTTC
size: .; J: TRBJ2-1; D: TRBD2; V: TRBV24-1; CDR3: CALDRRDYQEGEQFF; DNA: TGTGCCCTCGACCGTCGGGACTATCAAGAAGGTGAGCAGTTCTTC
size: .; J: TRBJ2-1; D: TRBD2; V: TRBV3-1/TRBV3-2; CDR3: CASSHPAGEQFF; DNA: TGTGCCAGCAGCCACCCAGCGGGGGAGCAGTTCTTC
size: few; J: TRBJ1-6; D: .; V: TRBV5-4; CDR3: CASSPGGSPLHF; DNA: TGTGCCAGCAGCCCCGGGGGATCACCCCTCCACTTT
size: few; J: TRBJ2-7; D: TRBD2; V: TRBV28; CDR3: CASTTGGSGYEQYF; DNA: TGTGCCAGCACTACCGGGGGGTCCGGGTACGAGCAGTACTTC
size: .; J: TRBJ1-6; D: .; V: TRBV7-9; CDR3: CASSSSHLTRLHSPLHF; DNA: TGTGCCAGCAGCTCCTCACACCTGACTCGTCTTCATTCACCCCTCCACTTT
size: .; J: TRBJ2-1; D: .; V: TRBV6-1; CDR3: CASSDRGRQRNNEQFF; DNA: TGTGCCAGCAGTGACAGGGGACGACAGAGAAACAATGAGCAGTTCTTC
size: .; J: TRBJ1-1; D: .; V: TRBV19; CDR3: CASSTPSQGKNTEAFF; DNA: TGTGCCAGTAGTACCCCTTCACAGGGAAAGAACACTGAAGCTTTCTTT
size: .; J: TRBJ1-5; D: .; V: TRBV2; CDR3: CASSEGLSNQPQHF; DNA: TGTGCCAGCAGTGAAGGACTGAGCAATCAGCCCCAGCATTTT
size: .; J: TRBJ2-7; D: TRBD1; V: TRBV6-2/TRBV6-3; CDR3: CASSRTGSGEQYF; DNA: TGTGCCAGCAGTAGGACAGGGTCGGGCGAGCAGTACTTC
size: .; J: TRBJ1-2; D: .; V: TRBV5-5; CDR3: CASSLAAGLYTF; DNA: TGTGCCAGCAGCTTGGCCGCGGGCCTCTACACCTTC
size: .; J: TRBJ2-3; D: TRBD2; V: TRBV9; CDR3: CASSVLAVPDTQYF; DNA: TGTGCCAGCAGCGTACTAGCGGTGCCAGATACGCAGTATTTT
size: .; J: TRBJ2-5; D: TRBD1; V: TRBV7-2; CDR3: CASSPGQGRVNGETQYF; DNA: TGTGCCAGCAGCCCCGGACAGGGGAGGGTCAATGGGGAGACCCAGTACTTC
size: .; J: TRBJ2-7; D: .; V: TRBV2; CDR3: CASSVQGRYEQYF; DNA: TGTGCCAGCAGTGTCCAGGGGCGGTACGAGCAGTACTTC
size: .; J: TRBJ1-6; D: TRBD1; V: TRBV27; CDR3: CASSASGTGGFSLHF; DNA: TGTGCCAGCAGTGCCTCCGGGACAGGGGGCTTCTCCCTCCACTTT
size: .; J: TRBJ2-6; D: TRBD1; V: TRBV9; CDR3: CASSVVLGQGNSGANVLTF; DNA: TGTGCCAGCAGCGTAGTATTGGGACAGGGTAACTCTGGGGCCAACGTCCTGACTTTC
size: .; J: TRBJ2-1; D: TRBD1; V: TRBV5-6; CDR3: CASSPGQYDEQFF; DNA: TGTGCCAGCAGCCCGGGACAGTATGATGAGCAGTTCTTC
size: .; J: TRBJ1-1; D: .; V: TRBV2; CDR3: CASRLAETGNTEAFF; DNA: TGTGCCAGCAGGTTGGCCGAGACAGGGAACACTGAAGCTTTCTTT
size: .; J: TRBJ2-7; D: TRBD2; V: TRBV27; CDR3: CASSSGLAGIYEQYF; DNA: TGTGCCAGCAGCTCGGGACTAGCGGGAATCTACGAGCAGTACTTC
size: .; J: TRBJ1-2; D: TRBD1; V: TRBV19; CDR3: CASSGTGKMGSYGYTF; DNA: TGTGCCAGTAGCGGGACAGGGAAAATGGGGTCCTATGGCTACACCTTC
size: .; J: TRBJ1-3; D: .; V: TRBV7-2; CDR3: CASSTLPGGAGNTIYF; DNA: TGTGCCAGCAGCACCCTTCCGGGAGGGGCTGGAAACACCATATATTTT
size: .; J: TRBJ2-7; D: TRBD1; V: TRBV7-2; CDR3: CASSQNRGPVEQYF; DNA: TGTGCCAGCAGCCAAAACAGGGGGCCGGTCGAGCAGTACTTC
size: .; J: TRBJ2-4; D: TRBD2; V: TRBV24-1; CDR3: CAASAGGRGGNIQYF; DNA: TGTGCCGCCTCGGCTGGCGGGAGGGGAGGAAACATTCAGTACTTC
size: .; J: TRBJ2-5; D: TRBD2; V: TRBV10-3; CDR3: CAISSGTTSPRETQYF; DNA: TGTGCCATCAGTTCCGGGACTACGAGTCCTCGGGAGACCCAGTACTTC
size: .; J: TRBJ2-7; D: TRBD1; V: TRBV4-1; CDR3: CASSPPGQVLYEQYF; DNA: TGCGCCAGCAGCCCTCCGGGACAGGTCCTATACGAGCAGTACTTC
size: .; J: TRBJ2-7; D: TRBD1; V: TRBV6-2/TRBV6-3; CDR3: CASSYPLMAGGIYEQYF; DNA: TGTGCCAGCAGTTACCCGTTGATGGCAGGGGGCATCTACGAGCAGTACTTC
size: few; J: TRBJ2-2; D: TRBD1; V: TRBV7-9; CDR3: CASSLAGAQGAGELFF; DNA: TGTGCCAGCAGCTTAGCCGGGGCCCAGGGGGCCGGGGAGCTGTTTTTT
size: .; J: TRBJ2-7; D: TRBD2; V: TRBV6-2/TRBV6-3; CDR3: CASSRTSGPYEQYF; DNA: TGTGCCAGCAGTCGGACTAGCGGGCCCTACGAGCAGTACTTC
size: .; J: TRBJ2-3; D: .; V: TRBV7-9; CDR3: CASSFSSDTQYF; DNA: TGTGCCAGCAGCTTTAGCTCAGATACGCAGTATTTT
size: .; J: TRBJ2-1; D: .; V: TRBV19; CDR3: CASKINNEQFF; DNA: TGTGCCAGTAAAATAAACAATGAGCAGTTCTTC
size: once; J: TRBJ2-6; D: .; V: TRBV10-3; CDR3: CAISDPAAKLSGANVLTF; DNA: TGTGCCATCAGTGACCCGGCAGCGAAACTCTCTGGGGCCAACGTCCTGACTTTC
size: once; J: TRBJ1-4; D: .; V: TRBV6-5; CDR3: CASRTRQAGYEKLFF; DNA: TGTGCCAGCAGAACCAGACAGGCAGGGTATGAAAAACTGTTTTTT
size: .; J: TRBJ2-7; D: TRBD2; V: TRBV25-1; CDR3: CASTLAGGPYEQYF; DNA: TGTGCCAGCACCCTAGCGGGAGGGCCCTACGAGCAGTACTTC
size: .; J: TRBJ2-5; D: TRBD1; V: TRBV5-5; CDR3: CASSLWGQGIETQYF; DNA: TGTGCCAGCAGCTTGTGGGGACAGGGGATAGAGACCCAGTACTTC
size: once; J: TRBJ2-4; D: .; V: TRBV14; CDR3: CASSQQGAKNIQYF; DNA: TGTGCCAGCAGCCAACAGGGAGCCAAAAACATTCAGTACTTC
size: .; J: TRBJ2-5; D: .; V: TRBV5-8; CDR3: CASSPRNRAETQYF; DNA: TGTGCCAGCAGCCCGAGGAACAGGGCGGAGACCCAGTACTTC
size: .; J: TRBJ1-5; D: TRBD1; V: TRBV2; CDR3: CASSRQGAGNQPQHF; DNA: TGTGCCAGCAGTAGACAGGGGGCGGGCAATCAGCCCCAGCATTTT
size: once; J: TRBJ2-7; D: TRBD1; V: TRBV23-1; CDR3: CASSQSTGVERYEQYF; DNA: TGCGCCAGCAGTCAATCGACAGGGGTGGAGAGGTACGAGCAGTACTTC
size: .; J: TRBJ2-3; D: .; V: TRBV6-4; CDR3: CASMSHRRGRDTQYF; DNA: TGTGCCAGCATGAGCCATAGGAGGGGGCGAGATACGCAGTATTTT
size: .; J: TRBJ2-5; D: .; V: TRBV5-6; CDR3: CASSFINSLETQYF; DNA: TGTGCCAGCAGCTTTATTAACAGCTTAGAGACCCAGTACTTC
size: .; J: TRBJ2-2; D: .; V: TRBV7-9; CDR3: CASSLLVWGGTGELFF; DNA: TGTGCCAGCAGCTTATTGGTCTGGGGAGGAACCGGGGAGCTGTTTTTT
size: .; J: TRBJ2-5; D: .; V: TRBV24-1; CDR3: CATAGYQETQYF; DNA: TGTGCCACCGCAGGGTACCAAGAGACCCAGTACTTC
size: .; J: TRBJ2-3; D: TRBD1; V: TRBV11-2; CDR3: CASSFELGQGISSTDTQYF; DNA: TGTGCCAGCAGCTTCGAATTGGGACAGGGTATATCTAGCACAGATACGCAGTATTTT
size: .; J: TRBJ1-2; D: .; V: TRBV11-2; CDR3: CASSLEWGLDGYTF; DNA: TGTGCCAGCAGCTTAGAGTGGGGGCTCGATGGCTACACCTTC